The 5 T cell receptor beta chains given below trace back to one sample, sequenced in a study of Ad26.COV2.S vaccination and SARS-CoV-2 variants. Documented treatment: about 20 received Ad26.COV2.S at low or high dose, single or two shots; roughly five received placebo; per-sample allocation not given. Day 63 after the first injection of vaccine or placebo was the sampling time. The data were produced by immunoSEQ multiplex PCR, yet TCRdb's version contains in-frame clones alone and is incomplete. The table lists about 680,000 clones, 89% of them singletons. Sequenced here: peripheral blood, sampled in a trial of Ad26.COV2.S vaccine versus placebo. All receptors come from a person between 18 and 65 years old who received the Ad26.COV2.S COVID-19 vaccine or a placebo.

The chain uses TRBV15 and TRBJ2-1; D perhaps matches TRBD2 (6 bases). This CDR3 contains 14 residues. The V gene lost 6 bases and the J gene lost 5 bases, with 14 bases spanning the gap. Germline CDR1 reads LNHNV; CDR2 reads YYDKDF (reference sequence). The CDR3 DNA reads as TGTGCCACCAGTGACGGAGGGTTCAACAATGAGCAGTTCTTC. This sequence encodes CATSDGGFNNEQFF.

The rearrangement uses TRBV11-1 and TRBJ1-1; TRBD1 matches 9 bases. The CDR3 covers 15 residues. CDR1 is SGHAT, CDR2 FQDESV, per germline (reference sequence). The J segment lost 7 bases and the V segment lost 2 bases, leaving 8 bases of the junction unmatched. CDR3 sequence: CASSLTDRGIDEAFF. CDR3 sequence (DNA): TGTGCCAGCAGCTTAACGGACAGGGGAATTGATGAAGCTTTCTTT.

The rearrangement joins TRBV24-1 to TRBJ2-2; 12 nucleotides agree with TRBD2. Germline loops: CDR1 KGHDR, CDR2 SFDVKD. Trimming took 2 bases from V and 4 from J; bases not matched to a gene: 4. The CDR3 spans 17 residues. This CDR3 reads CATSDSGLAGPTGELFF. CDR3 coding DNA: TGTGCCACCAGTGATTCCGGACTAGCGGGGCCCACCGGGGAGCTGTTTTTT.

The chain carries TRBV5-6 and TRBJ2-2, with 7 bases fitting TRBD1. This CDR3 is 15 amino acids long. Germline CDR1 and CDR2: SGHDT and YYEEEE. Trimming at V came to 4 bases and at J to 7 bases, leaving 10 bases not matched to a gene. DNA of the CDR3: TGTGCCAGCAGCCCTTACAGGGGAACCAGCGGGGAGCTGTTTTTT. Encoded protein: CASSPYRGTSGELFF.

Remarks on this clone: The conserved final phenylalanine or tryptophan is absent from the CDR3, which likely points to a read error. No DNA is shown, since the ends of the CDR3 on it are uncertain; the CDR3 is the one TCRdb lists. The rearrangement joins TRBV18 to TRBJ1-1. CDR1 KGHSH and CDR2 LQKENI come from the germline V gene. The CDR3 is 14 amino acids long, termini counted. The CDR3 here is CASSPAGTGDYKWI.